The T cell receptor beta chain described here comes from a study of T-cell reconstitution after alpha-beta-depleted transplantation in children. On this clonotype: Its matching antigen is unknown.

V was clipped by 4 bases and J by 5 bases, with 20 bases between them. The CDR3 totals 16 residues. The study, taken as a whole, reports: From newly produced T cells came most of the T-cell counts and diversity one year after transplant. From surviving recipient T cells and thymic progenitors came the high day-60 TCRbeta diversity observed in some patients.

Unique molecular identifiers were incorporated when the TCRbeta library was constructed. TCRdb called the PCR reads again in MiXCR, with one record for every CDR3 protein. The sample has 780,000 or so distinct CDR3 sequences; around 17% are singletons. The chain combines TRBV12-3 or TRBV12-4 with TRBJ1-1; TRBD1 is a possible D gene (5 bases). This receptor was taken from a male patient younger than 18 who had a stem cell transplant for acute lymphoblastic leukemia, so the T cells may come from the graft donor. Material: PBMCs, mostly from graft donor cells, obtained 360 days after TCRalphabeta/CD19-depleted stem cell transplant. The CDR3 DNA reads TGTGCCAGCAGTTCCCCCGGGACCGCGGGGAGGACTGAAGCTTTCTTT. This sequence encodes CASSSPGTAGRTEAFF.